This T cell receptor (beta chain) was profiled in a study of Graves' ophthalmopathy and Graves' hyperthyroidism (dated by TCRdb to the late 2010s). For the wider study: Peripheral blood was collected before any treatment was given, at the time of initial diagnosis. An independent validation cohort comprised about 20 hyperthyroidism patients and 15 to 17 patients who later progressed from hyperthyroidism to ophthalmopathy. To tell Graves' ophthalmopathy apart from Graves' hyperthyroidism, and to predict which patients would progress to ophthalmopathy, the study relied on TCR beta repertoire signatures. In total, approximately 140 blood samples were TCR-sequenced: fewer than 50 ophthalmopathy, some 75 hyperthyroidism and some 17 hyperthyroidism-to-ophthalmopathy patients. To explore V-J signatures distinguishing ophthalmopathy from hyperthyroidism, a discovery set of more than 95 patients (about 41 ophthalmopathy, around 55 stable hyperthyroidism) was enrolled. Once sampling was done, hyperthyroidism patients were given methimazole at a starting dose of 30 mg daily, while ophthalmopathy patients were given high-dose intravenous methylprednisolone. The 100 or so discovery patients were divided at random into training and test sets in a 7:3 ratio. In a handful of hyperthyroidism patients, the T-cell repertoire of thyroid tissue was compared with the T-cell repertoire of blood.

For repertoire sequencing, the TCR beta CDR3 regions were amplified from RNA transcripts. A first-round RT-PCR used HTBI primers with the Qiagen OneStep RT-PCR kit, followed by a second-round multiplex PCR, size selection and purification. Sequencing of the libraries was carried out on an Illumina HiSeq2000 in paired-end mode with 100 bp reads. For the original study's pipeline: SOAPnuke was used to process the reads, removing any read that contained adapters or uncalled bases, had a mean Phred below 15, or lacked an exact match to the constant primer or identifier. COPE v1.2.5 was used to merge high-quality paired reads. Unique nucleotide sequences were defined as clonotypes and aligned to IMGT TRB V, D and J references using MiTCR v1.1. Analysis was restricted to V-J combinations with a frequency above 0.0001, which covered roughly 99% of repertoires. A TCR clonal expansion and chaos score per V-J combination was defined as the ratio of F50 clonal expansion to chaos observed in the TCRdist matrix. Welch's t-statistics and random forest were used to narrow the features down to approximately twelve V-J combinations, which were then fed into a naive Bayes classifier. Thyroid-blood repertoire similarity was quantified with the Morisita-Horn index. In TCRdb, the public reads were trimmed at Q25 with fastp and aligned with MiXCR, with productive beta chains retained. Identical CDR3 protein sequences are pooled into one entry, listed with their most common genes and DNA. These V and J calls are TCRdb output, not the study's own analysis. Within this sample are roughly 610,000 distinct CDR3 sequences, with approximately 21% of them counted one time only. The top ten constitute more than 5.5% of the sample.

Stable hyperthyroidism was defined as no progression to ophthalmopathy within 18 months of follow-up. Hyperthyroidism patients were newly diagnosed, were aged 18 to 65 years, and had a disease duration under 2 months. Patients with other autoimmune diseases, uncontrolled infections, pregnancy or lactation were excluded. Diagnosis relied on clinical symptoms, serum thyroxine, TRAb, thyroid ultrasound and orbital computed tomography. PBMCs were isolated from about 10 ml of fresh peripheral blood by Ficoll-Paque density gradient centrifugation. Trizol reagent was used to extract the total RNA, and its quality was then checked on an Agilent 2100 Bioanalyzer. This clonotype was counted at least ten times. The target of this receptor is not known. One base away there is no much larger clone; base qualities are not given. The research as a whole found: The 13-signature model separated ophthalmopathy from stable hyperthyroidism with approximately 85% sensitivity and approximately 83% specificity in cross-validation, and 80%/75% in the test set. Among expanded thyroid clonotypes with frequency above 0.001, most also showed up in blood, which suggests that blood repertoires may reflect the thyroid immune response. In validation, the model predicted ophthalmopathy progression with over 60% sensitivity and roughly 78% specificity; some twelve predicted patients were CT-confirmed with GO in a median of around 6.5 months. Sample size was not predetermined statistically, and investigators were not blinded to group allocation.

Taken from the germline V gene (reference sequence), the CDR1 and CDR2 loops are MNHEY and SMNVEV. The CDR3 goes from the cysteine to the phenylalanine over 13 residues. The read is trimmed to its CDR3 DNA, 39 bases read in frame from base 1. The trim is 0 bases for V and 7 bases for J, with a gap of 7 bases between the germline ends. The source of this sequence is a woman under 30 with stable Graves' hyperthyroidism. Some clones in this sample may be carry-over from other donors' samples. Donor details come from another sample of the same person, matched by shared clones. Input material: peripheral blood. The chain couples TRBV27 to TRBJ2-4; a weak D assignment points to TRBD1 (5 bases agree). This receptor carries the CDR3 CASSLSSGNIQYF. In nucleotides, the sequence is TGTGCCAGCAGTTTATCATCAGGGAACATTCAGTACTTC.